One sample yielded the 25 T cell receptor beta chains listed below, sequenced in a study of brain metastases from non-small cell lung cancer. This table comes from immunoSEQ multiplex PCR, and its TCRdb copy is limited to in-frame clones, with some not included. The sample carries 4,500 to 5,000 clones, nearly 90% recorded once. Sequences were obtained from tissue from a brain metastasis. These receptors were taken from a donor at least 40 years old with non-small cell lung cancer.

The chain combines TRBV7-2 with TRBJ2-5, with 10 bases identical to TRBD2. The CDR3 extends over 13 amino acids. V trimming: 7 bases; J trimming: 7 bases; junction bases outside the gene matches: 6. Per the germline V gene, CDR1 is SGHTA and CDR2 is FQGNSA. The CDR3 DNA sequence: TGTGCCAGCACTCGGACTAGCGGTGGGACCCAGTACTTC. Its translation is CASTRTSGGTQYF.

This clone has just a few counts. The chain couples TRBV4-3 to TRBJ2-7; D gene ambiguous. V was trimmed by 0 bases and J by 0 bases, leaving 15 bases between them. Germline assignment: CDR1 LGHNA and CDR2 YSLEER. The CDR3 contains 17 residues. The CDR3 sequence is CASSQDYTESFSYEQYF. The CDR3 DNA follows: TGCGCCAGCAGCCAAGATTACACGGAAAGTTTCTCCTACGAGCAGTACTTC.

V is TRBV7-9 and J is TRBJ2-3; 8 bases line up with TRBD1. J lost 4 bases, V lost 1 base, and 7 bases had no gene match. Germline CDR1 SEHNR, CDR2 FQNEAQ (reference sequence). The CDR3 loop spans 16 amino acids. CDR3: CASSLGVTGVPDTQYF. In DNA, the CDR3 is TGTGCCAGCAGCTTAGGGGTGACAGGGGTTCCAGATACGCAGTATTTT.

The rearrangement uses TRBV5-1 and TRBJ1-2; possibly TRBD1 for D (6 bases). Germline-derived CDR1 and CDR2 are SGHRS and YFSETQ. CDR3 length: 14 residues. Trimming took off 3 bases at V and 6 bases at J, with 15 bases between the two ends. DNA for the CDR3: TGCGCCAGCAGCTCCGGGACACCCACCCATGGCTACACCTTC. This gives the protein CASSSGTPTHGYTF.

The rearrangement uses TRBV10-3 and TRBJ1-6; TRBD1 might be the D (6 bases). This CDR3 is built from 14 residues. Germline values: CDR1 ENHRY, CDR2 SYGVKD. V gave up 5 bases and J gave up 8 bases, with 13 bases separating them. This CDR3 is CAISTSPGDSPLHF. DNA for the CDR3: TGTGCCATCAGTACCTCACCAGGGGATTCACCCCTCCACTTT.

The V and J genes are TRBV6-4 and TRBJ2-2; no clear D. CDR3 length: 14 residues. CDR1 and CDR2 (germline): MRHNA, SNTAGT. Trimming removed 0 bases at V and 6 bases at J, with 8 bases between. The chain's CDR3 is CASSDSPGSGELFF. The CDR3 DNA is TGTGCCAGCAGTGACTCTCCCGGATCCGGGGAGCTGTTTTTT.

CDR3 nucleotides: TGTGCCATCCAGGGAAGAGGCTCCTACGAGCAGTACTTC. It is translated as CAIQGRGSYEQYF. The rearrangement uses TRBV24-1 and TRBJ2-7, with D possibly being TRBD1 (5 bases). Germline-derived CDR1 and CDR2 are KGHDR and SFDVKD. V was trimmed by 11 bases and J by 0 bases, leaving 13 bases between them. The CDR3 is 13 residues long.

V gene TRBV4-3 combines with J gene TRBJ1-1, with 8 nucleotides matching TRBD1. CDR1 is LGHNA, CDR2 YSLEER, per germline. CDR3 length: 19 residues. With 0 bases clipped from V and 3 bases from J, the junction kept 15 bases outside the gene matches. The CDR3 protein is CASSQDIGQGALLDTEAFF. CDR3 nucleotide sequence: TGCGCCAGCAGCCAAGACATCGGGCAGGGGGCTCTCCTAGACACTGAAGCTTTCTTT.

This clone is a singleton in its sample. The chain links TRBV24-1 to TRBJ2-3; D is possibly TRBD2 (5 bases). The germline gives CDR1 KGHDR, CDR2 SFDVKD. This CDR3 has 14 amino acids. The germline V and J ends were trimmed by 9 bases and 0 bases, with 12 bases remaining between them. Written as DNA, the CDR3 is TGTGCCACCGATGGCGGGCTCAGCACAGATACGCAGTATTTT. Its translation is CATDGGLSTDTQYF.

This chain joins TRBV11-3 and TRBJ2-7, with D perhaps TRBD2 (7 bases). Per the germline V gene, CDR1 is SGHNT and CDR2 is YENEEA. With 1 base removed from V and 5 bases from J, the gap between germline ends came to 18 bases. CDR3 size: 16 residues. The CDR3 sequence is CASSLGQGGGGHEQYF. CDR3 sequence (DNA): TGTGCCAGCAGCTTAGGACAAGGTGGCGGGGGCCACGAGCAGTACTTC. The variable domain in full, completed from reference TRBV11-3 and TRBJ2-7, reads EAGVVQSPRYKIIEKKQPVAFWCNPISGHNTLYWYLQNLGQGPELLIRYENEEAVDDSQLPKDRFSAERLKGVDSTLKIQPAELGDSAVYLCASSLGQGGGGHEQYFGPGTRLTVT.

The chain carries TRBV6-4 and TRBJ2-2; tentatively, D is TRBD1 (6 bases). V was clipped by 0 bases and J by 4 bases, with 12 bases between them. This CDR3 has 16 residues. Germline V gene lookup returns CDR1 MRHNA and CDR2 SNTAGT. The DNA of the CDR3 is TGTGCCAGCAGTGACTCGCAGGACAGTTCCACCGGGGAGCTGTTTTTT. Translating it yields CASSDSQDSSTGELFF.

V is TRBV19 and J is TRBJ1-1, with TRBD1 matching 9 bases. The CDR3 spans 16 residues. Germline CDR1 is LNHDA and CDR2 is SQIVND (reference sequence). V was pared by 6 bases and J by 2 bases, with 10 bases of the junction left unmatched. In DNA form, the CDR3 reads TGTGCCAGTAGGACTGCCGGGACAGGGAAAAACACTGAAGCTTTCTTT. It yields the protein CASRTAGTGKNTEAFF.

V and J are TRBV6-5 and TRBJ1-3; 7 nucleotides align to TRBD1. The CDR3 is 15 residues long. V dropped 6 bases and J dropped 4; count of bases not matched to a gene: 9. CDR1 is MNHEY and CDR2 is SVGAGI in the germline V gene. CDR3 in DNA: TGTGCCAGCAGCCTCACAGGGGACCTAGGAAACACCATATATTTT. Translation gives CASSLTGDLGNTIYF.

In this sample, this clone turned up once. The gene calls are TRBV27 and TRBJ2-6; D not certain. CDR1 is MNHEY, CDR2 SMNVEV, per germline (reference sequence). The CDR3 is 15 residues long. V lost 6 bases and J lost 3, with 12 bases in between. The CDR3 sequence: CASSEDLFGANVLTF. The CDR3 nucleotides read TGTGCCAGCAGCGAGGACCTTTTTGGGGCCAACGTCCTGACTTTC.

Worth noting for this clone: The same CDR3 arises from other DNA sequences in this sample as well. The gene calls are TRBV2 and TRBJ2-3; 7 bases fit TRBD2. CDR3 length: 16 amino acids. Germline-derived CDR1 and CDR2 are SNHLY and FYNNEI. V lost 2 bases to trimming and J lost 2 bases; unmatched junction nucleotides: 7. CDR3 sequence: CASSEFQRGPTDTQYF. In nucleotides, the CDR3 is TGTGCCAGCAGTGAATTCCAGCGGGGTCCCACAGATACGCAGTATTTT.

The V gene is TRBV23-1, the J gene TRBJ2-7, with 7 bases aligning to TRBD1. TRBV23-1 has ORF status, its function being uncertain. Germline trimming cut 8 bases from V and 3 bases from J; bases unmatched to any gene: 10. The CDR3 totals 14 residues. The CDR3 nucleotides are TGCGCCAGCCTACACCTAAGGACAGGCTACGAGCAGTACTTC. Translating gives CASLHLRTGYEQYF.

The gene calls are TRBV6-4 and TRBJ2-1; 11 bases are shared with TRBD2. This CDR3 contains 15 residues. CDR1 is MRHNA and CDR2 is SNTAGT in the germline V gene. The trim removed 4 bases at V and 4 bases at J, leaving 3 bases unmatched. CDR3 residues: CASSVASGGYNEQFF. The CDR3 DNA reads TGTGCCAGCAGTGTGGCTAGCGGGGGGTACAATGAGCAGTTCTTC.

The rearrangement uses TRBV25-1 and TRBJ2-5; D remains unclear. CDR1 MGHDK and CDR2 SYGVNS come from the germline V gene. The V end lost 6 bases, the J end lost 0 bases, and 8 bases lay between the germline ends. This CDR3 contains 13 residues. The CDR3 loop reads CASSTANQETQYF. In DNA form, the CDR3 reads TGTGCCAGCAGCACAGCAAACCAAGAGACCCAGTACTTC.

This sequence joins TRBV4-2 and TRBJ2-3; TRBD1 aligns across 8 bases. Looked up from germline, CDR1 is LGHNA and CDR2 is YNFKEQ. This CDR3 spans 15 amino acids. The ends lost 4 bases at V and 5 bases at J; junction bases unmatched: 8. CDR3 coding DNA: TGTGCCAGCAGCCCCCAGCAGGGGGCTGAAGATACGCAGTATTTT. This gives the protein CASSPQQGAEDTQYF.

This chain links TRBV10-3 with TRBJ2-7; D remains ambiguous. CDR3 size: 12 residues. V was clipped by 2 bases and J by 3 bases, with 5 bases between them. The germline gives CDR1 ENHRY, CDR2 SYGVKD. The CDR3 spells CAISELSYEQYF. CDR3 nucleotides: TGTGCCATCAGTGAGCTAAGCTACGAGCAGTACTTC.

This chain joins TRBV18 and TRBJ2-7; tentative D call: TRBD1 (6 bases). From germline, CDR1 is KGHSH and CDR2 LQKENI. This CDR3 has 15 amino acids. Deletions cut 4 bases from V and 2 bases from J, with 15 bases between. DNA of the CDR3: TGTGCCAGCTCACGTGGACAGATTCCCACCTACGAGCAGTACTTC. Its translation is CASSRGQIPTYEQYF.

The J gene is TRBJ2-5, the V gene TRBV19, with 8 bases identical to TRBD1. J gave up 1 base and V 7 bases, and 2 bases lay outside the gene matches. Germline CDR1 and CDR2: LNHDA and SQIVND (reference sequence). CDR3 length: 13 residues. CDR3 sequence (DNA): TGTGCCAGTACAGGACAGGGCCAAGAGACCCAGTACTTC. Its protein product is CASTGQGQETQYF.

This chain links TRBV9 with TRBJ2-1, with 9 bases identical to TRBD2. Germline assignment: CDR1 SGDLS and CDR2 YYNGEE. This CDR3 comprises 16 residues. The J segment lost 2 bases and the V segment lost 2 bases, leaving 5 bases of the junction unmatched. DNA for the CDR3: TGTGCCAGCAGCGTCTCTAGCGGGGTAGCCTACAATGAGCAGTTCTTC. Translated, it gives CASSVSSGVAYNEQFF.

V is TRBV5-1 and J is TRBJ2-7; a weak D match, TRBD1 (6 bases). Germline-derived CDR1 and CDR2 are SGHRS and YFSETQ. The germline V and J ends were trimmed by 4 bases and 7 bases, with 18 bases remaining between them. This CDR3 has 14 residues. The CDR3 sequence is CASSARQAILEQYF. DNA for the CDR3: TGCGCCAGCAGCGCGAGACAGGCGATCTTGGAGCAGTACTTC.

This clone was detected only a few times. J is TRBJ2-5 and V is TRBV2; 9 bases agree with TRBD2. V trimming: 6 bases; J trimming: 5 bases; junction bases outside the gene matches: 10. CDR3 length: 15 amino acids. Germline loops: CDR1 SNHLY, CDR2 FYNNEI. The CDR3 DNA follows: TGTGCCAGCAGAGCACCAGCGGGGGGCTATGAGACCCAGTACTTC. It yields the protein CASRAPAGGYETQYF. Full variable domain (remainder filled in from reference TRBV2 and TRBJ2-5): EPEVTQTPSHQVTQMGQEVILRCVPISNHLYFYWYRQILGQKVEFLVSFYNNEISEKSEIFDDQFSVERPDGSNFTLKIRSTKLEDSAMYFCASRAPAGGYETQYFGPGTRLLVL.